This TCR beta chain appears in the sequencing data of a study of cytomegalovirus exposure and HLA in healthy donors. About the research overall: HLA-typed donors were the source of approximately 88 million unique TCRs, which an early data release held.

Whole-study findings and limits: Excluded: some indistinguishable V segments such as TRBV6-2 and TRBV6-3. In a later analysis, most CMV-associated TCR beta chains appeared HLA-restricted. Later analysis identified a missense DCLRE1C variant that was linked to TCR beta V- and J-gene trimming.

Trimming cost V 2 bases and J 2 bases, with 17 bases left between them. The CDR3 runs to 17 residues. From germline, CDR1 is MDHEN and CDR2 SYDVKM. PCR used 60 Vbeta primers and 13 Jbeta primers. Here immunoSEQ multiplex PCR was the method, and the copy in TCRdb shows in-frame clones only, minus some. The profile shows tens of thousands of clones, 44% of them singletons. This clone was seen more than once but under ten times. Its antigen is as yet unknown. This TCR came from a woman in her forties or fifties in good health and CMV-seronegative. The rearrangement links TRBV28 to TRBJ2-3, with D perhaps TRBD1 (6 bases). Specimen: PBMCs. This chain's CDR3 is CASSLMSGDISTDTQYF. In DNA, the CDR3 is TGTGCCAGCAGTTTAATGTCCGGGGACATATCCACAGATACGCAGTATTTT.